The T cell receptor (beta chain) under discussion was sequenced for a study of T cells in Graves' hyperthyroidism and ophthalmopathy. For the study at large: Once the initial diagnosis was made, peripheral blood was obtained before any treatment. General observations from the study: Ophthalmopathy was predicted by the model a median of approximately 6 months ahead of onset.

This clonotype occurred many times. Its matching antigen is unknown. Template material for amplifying TCR beta CDR3 regions consisted of RNA transcripts. Initially, a first-round RT-PCR of the TCR CDR3 employed the HTBI primer set. TCRdb passed the multiplex PCR reads through MiXCR, listing each CDR3 protein once. The sample has roughly 580,000 distinct CDR3 sequences; 11% to 15% are singletons. Trimming pared 2 bases from V and 2 bases from J, leaving 5 bases between. Germline CDR1 and CDR2: MNHEY and SMNVEV (reference sequence). The CDR3 sequence is 13 residues long. The PBMCs were taken from more than 8 ml of fresh peripheral blood.

The sample taken for sequencing was blood. The gene calls are TRBV27 and TRBJ2-3; no definite D call. This clonotype was sampled from a woman younger than 45 with Graves' hyperthyroidism that later progressed to Graves' ophthalmopathy. The CDR3: CASSLILTDTQYF. Here the CDR3 DNA reads TGTGCCAGCAGTTTAATCCTCACAGATACGCAGTATTTT.